This T cell receptor (beta chain) was sequenced for a study of Tregs in tolerant kidney transplant recipients (dated by TCRdb to between 2017 and 2020). In terms of the full investigation: TCRbeta sequencing was used in the study to identify donor-specific regulatory T cells before combined kidney and bone marrow transplantation, and the identified cells were then tracked after transplant. TCRbeta repertoire sequencing was used in a few healthy controls to compare several ways of expanding Tregs specific for an allogeneic donor.

Overall study results and their limits: Because only a small number of patients were included, the study had limitations, and the results will need to be validated in larger populations as well as under other immunosuppression protocols. The most biologically relevant and donor-specific TCRbeta repertoire appeared to be identified by expanding Tregs with activated donor B cells. Although technical replication error seemed to be minimal, the question of biological reproducibility was not addressed directly.

CDR1 is given as SGHAT and CDR2 as FQNNGV, both from the germline V gene. V loses 3 bases at its end and J loses 4 bases; junction bases beyond the gene matches: 4. From cysteine to phenylalanine, the CDR3 is 14 amino acids long. Left in the record is the CDR3 DNA by itself, 42 bases read in frame from the first base. Thawed PBMCs were FACS-sorted into unstimulated Tregs (CD4+CD25+CD127-), CD4+ non-Tregs (CD4+CD25-), CD4 cells and CD8 cells. Healthy control blood was obtained either as purchased buffy coats or from healthy volunteers. Healthy control blood was processed by Ficoll density gradient to PBMCs and cryopreserved; patient PBMCs were collected before and after transplant. This clone came up a few times. Its antigen is unknown. The sample holds no much larger clone one base away, and base qualities are not on file. Other DNA sequences from this sample encode an identical CDR3 as well. For TCRbeta CDR3 sequencing, genomic DNA from the sorted cells was extracted using the QIAGEN DNeasy Blood and Tissue Kit. High-throughput TCRbeta CDR3 sequencing, including PCR amplification with bias correction and internal controls, was performed commercially through immunoSEQ. Concerning the study's data processing: Unique productive TCRbeta sequences were defined by CDR3 nucleotide sequence where primers matched, and otherwise by CDR3 amino acid sequence together with Vbeta and Jbeta genes. As a correction for sorting error, sequences shared between sorted populations at a frequency ratio of 2:1 or less were discarded, and the remaining shared sequences were assigned to the higher population. Sequences were defined as donor-reactive when expanded at least 5-fold in CFSE-low cells versus unstimulated cells and present at a frequency of at least 0.01% in CFSE-low cells. Repertoire divergence was quantified by Jensen-Shannon divergence using the top 100 TCRbeta sequences ranked by frequency. For any sample with multiple sequencing runs, sorting error was corrected in each run separately before the runs were pooled. The table was pulled from immuneACCESS by TCRdb, which kept in-frame rearrangements only. Such tables lose some clones; where checked, under half of the loss comes from unresolved V genes, and the rest has no known cause. The V and J calls and clone size come from that table; D and trimming were worked out from the DNA. Within this sample are 240,000 or so clones, with approximately 84% of them counted one time only. The top ten clones comprise around 0.68% of the sample.

The source is a human donor in good health. The sequence links TRBV11-2 to TRBJ1-2; 8 central bases correspond to TRBD1. What was sequenced was CD4+ T cells from blood. The bases are TGTGCCAGCAGCTTGGGAGGACAGGGCTATGGCTACACCTTC. Translated, this gives CASSLGGQGYGYTF. Extended through the reference TRBV11-2 and TRBJ1-2 proteins, this CDR3 yields the full variable domain: EAGVAQSPRYKIIEKRQSVAFWCNPISGHATLYWYQQILGQGPKLLIQFQNNGVVDDSQLPKDRFSAERLKGVDSTLKIQPAKLEDSAVYLCASSLGGQGYGYTFGSGTRLTVV.